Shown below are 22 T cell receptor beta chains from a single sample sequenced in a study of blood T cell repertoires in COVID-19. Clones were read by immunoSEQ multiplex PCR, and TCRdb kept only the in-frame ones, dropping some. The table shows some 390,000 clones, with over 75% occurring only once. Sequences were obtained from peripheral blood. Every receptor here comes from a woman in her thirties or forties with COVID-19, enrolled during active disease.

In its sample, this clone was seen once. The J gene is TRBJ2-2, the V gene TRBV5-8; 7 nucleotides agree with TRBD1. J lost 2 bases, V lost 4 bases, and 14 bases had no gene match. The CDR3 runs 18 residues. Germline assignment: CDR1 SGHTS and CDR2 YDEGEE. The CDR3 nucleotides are TGTGCCAGCAGCCGTACGACAGGGCCCGGTGGAAACACCGGGGAGCTGTTTTTT. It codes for CASSRTTGPGGNTGELFF.

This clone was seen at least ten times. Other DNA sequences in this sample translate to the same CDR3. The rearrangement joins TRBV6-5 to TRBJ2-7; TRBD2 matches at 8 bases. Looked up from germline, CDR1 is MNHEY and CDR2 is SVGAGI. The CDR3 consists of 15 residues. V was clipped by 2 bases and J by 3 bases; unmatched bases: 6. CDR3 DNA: TGTGCCAGCAGTTACGGGCTAGCGGGCCTCTACGAGCAGTACTTC. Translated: CASSYGLAGLYEQYF.

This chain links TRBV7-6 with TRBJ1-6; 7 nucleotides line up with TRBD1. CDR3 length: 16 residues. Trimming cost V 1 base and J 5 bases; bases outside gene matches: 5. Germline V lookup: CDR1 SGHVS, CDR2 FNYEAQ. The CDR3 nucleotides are TGTGCCAGCAGCTTAGGGACAGGAATAAATAATTCACCCCTCCACTTT. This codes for CASSLGTGINNSPLHF.

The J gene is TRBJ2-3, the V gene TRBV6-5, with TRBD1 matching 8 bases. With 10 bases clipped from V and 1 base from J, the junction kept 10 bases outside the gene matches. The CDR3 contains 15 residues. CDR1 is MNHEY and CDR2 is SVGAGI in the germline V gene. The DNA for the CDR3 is TGTGCCACCGGGTCCGGGACAGGACGCACAGATACGCAGTATTTT. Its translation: CATGSGTGRTDTQYF.

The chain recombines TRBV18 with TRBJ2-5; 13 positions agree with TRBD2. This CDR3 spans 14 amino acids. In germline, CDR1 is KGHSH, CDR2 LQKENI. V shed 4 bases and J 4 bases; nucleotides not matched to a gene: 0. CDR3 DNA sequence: TGTGCCAGCTCACGACTAGCGGGAGGAGAGACCCAGTACTTC. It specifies CASSRLAGGETQYF.

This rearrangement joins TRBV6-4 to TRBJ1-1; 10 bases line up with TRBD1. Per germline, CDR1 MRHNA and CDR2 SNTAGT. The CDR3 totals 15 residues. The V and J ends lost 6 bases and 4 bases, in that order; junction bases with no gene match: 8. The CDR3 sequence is CASREEGDRGTEAFF. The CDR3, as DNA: TGTGCCAGCAGGGAAGAGGGGGACAGGGGCACTGAAGCTTTCTTT.

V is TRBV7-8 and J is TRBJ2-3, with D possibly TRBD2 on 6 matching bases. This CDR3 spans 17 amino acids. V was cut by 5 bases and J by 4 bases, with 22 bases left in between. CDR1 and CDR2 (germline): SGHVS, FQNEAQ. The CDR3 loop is CASSPMAGTLPADTQYF. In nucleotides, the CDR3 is TGTGCCAGCAGCCCTATGGCCGGGACTCTCCCCGCAGATACGCAGTATTTT.

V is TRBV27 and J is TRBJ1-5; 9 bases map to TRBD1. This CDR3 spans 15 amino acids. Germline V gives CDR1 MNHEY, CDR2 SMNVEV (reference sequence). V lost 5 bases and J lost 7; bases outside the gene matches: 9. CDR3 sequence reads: CASSKRTGEGQPQHF. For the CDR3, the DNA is TGTGCCAGCAGTAAACGGACAGGGGAGGGACAGCCCCAGCATTTT.

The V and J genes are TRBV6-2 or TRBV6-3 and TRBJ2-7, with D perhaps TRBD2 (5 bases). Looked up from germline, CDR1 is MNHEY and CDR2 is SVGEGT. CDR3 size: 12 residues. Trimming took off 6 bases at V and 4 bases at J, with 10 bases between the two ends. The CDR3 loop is CASSAREYEQYF. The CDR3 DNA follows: TGTGCCAGCAGCGCGAGGGAGTACGAGCAGTACTTC.

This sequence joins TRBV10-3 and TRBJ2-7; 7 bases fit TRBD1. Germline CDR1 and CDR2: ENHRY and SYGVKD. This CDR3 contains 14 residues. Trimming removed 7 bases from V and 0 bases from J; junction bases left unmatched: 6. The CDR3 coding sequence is TGTGCCATCATGCAGACAGGGAGCTCCTACGAGCAGTACTTC. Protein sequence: CAIMQTGSSYEQYF.

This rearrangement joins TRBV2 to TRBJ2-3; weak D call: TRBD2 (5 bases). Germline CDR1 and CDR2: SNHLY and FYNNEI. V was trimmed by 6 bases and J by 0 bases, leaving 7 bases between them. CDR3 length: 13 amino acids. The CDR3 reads CASRGDSTDTQYF. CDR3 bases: TGTGCCAGCAGGGGAGACAGCACAGATACGCAGTATTTT.

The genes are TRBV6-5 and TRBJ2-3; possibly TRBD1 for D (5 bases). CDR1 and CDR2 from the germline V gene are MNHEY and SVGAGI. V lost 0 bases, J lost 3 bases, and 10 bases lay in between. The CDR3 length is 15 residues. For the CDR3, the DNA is TGTGCCAGCAGTTACTCGTTTCAGGGTACAGATACGCAGTATTTT. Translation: CASSYSFQGTDTQYF.

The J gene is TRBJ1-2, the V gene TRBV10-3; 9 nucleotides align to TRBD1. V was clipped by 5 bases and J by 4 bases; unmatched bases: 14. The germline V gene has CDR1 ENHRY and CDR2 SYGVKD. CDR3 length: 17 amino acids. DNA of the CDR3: TGTGCCATCAGTACTGACACCGGGACAGGGCTCTTCTATGGCTACACCTTC. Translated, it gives CAISTDTGTGLFYGYTF.

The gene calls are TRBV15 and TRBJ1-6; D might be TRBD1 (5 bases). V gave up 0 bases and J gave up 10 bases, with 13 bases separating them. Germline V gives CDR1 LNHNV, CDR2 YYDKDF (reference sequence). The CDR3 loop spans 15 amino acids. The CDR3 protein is CATSRDQRGGSPLHF. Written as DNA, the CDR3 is TGTGCCACCAGCAGAGATCAAAGGGGTGGGTCACCCCTCCACTTT.

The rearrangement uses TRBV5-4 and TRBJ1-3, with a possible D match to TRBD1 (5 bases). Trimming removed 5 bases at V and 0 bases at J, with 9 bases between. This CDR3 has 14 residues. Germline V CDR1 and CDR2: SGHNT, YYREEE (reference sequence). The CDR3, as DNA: TGTGCCAGCAGACAGGACATCTCTGGAAACACCATATATTTT. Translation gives CASRQDISGNTIYF.

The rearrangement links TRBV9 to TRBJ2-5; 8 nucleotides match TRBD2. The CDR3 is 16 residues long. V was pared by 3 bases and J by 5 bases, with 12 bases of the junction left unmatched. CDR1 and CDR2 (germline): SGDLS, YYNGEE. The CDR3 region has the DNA TGTGCCAGCAGCGAGCCGCTCGGGGGGGCCGATGAGACCCAGTACTTC. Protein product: CASSEPLGGADETQYF.

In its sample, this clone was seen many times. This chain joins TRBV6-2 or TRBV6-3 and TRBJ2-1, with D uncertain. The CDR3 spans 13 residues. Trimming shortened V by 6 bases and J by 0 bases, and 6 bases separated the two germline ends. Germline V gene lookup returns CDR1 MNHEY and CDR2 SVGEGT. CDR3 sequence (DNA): TGTGCCAGCAGCGGTAGCTCCTACAATGAGCAGTTCTTC. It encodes CASSGSSYNEQFF.

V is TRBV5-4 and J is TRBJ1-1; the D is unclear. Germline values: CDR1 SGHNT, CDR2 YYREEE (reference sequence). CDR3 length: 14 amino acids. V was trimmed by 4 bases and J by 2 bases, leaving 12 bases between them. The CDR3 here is CASSLLSYNTEAFF. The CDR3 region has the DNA TGTGCCAGCAGCCTCTTGTCTTATAACACTGAAGCTTTCTTT.

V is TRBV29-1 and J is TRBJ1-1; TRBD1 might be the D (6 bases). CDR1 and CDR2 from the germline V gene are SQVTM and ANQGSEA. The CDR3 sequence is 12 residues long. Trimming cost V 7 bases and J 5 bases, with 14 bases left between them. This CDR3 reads CSGGQGNTEAFF. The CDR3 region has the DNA TGCAGCGGCGGGCAGGGGAATACTGAAGCTTTCTTT.

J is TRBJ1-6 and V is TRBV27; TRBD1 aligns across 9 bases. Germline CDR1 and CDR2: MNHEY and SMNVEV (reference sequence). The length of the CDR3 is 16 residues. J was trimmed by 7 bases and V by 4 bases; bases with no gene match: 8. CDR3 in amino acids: CASSSPGQGGNSPLHF. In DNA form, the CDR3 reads TGTGCCAGCAGTTCTCCGGGACAGGGAGGAAATTCACCCCTCCACTTT.

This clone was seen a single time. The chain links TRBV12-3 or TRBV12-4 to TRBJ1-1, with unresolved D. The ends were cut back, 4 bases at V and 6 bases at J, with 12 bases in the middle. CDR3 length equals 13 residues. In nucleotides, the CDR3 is TGTGCCAGCAGTTCCTTCCAGAGGGCTGAAGCTTTCTTT. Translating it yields CASSSFQRAEAFF.

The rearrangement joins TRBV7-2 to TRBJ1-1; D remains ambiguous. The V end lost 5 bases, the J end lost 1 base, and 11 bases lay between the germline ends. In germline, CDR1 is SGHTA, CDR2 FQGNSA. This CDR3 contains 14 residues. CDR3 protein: CASSPVYANTEAFF. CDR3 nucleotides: TGTGCCAGCAGCCCGGTTTATGCGAACACTGAAGCTTTCTTT.